These 21 T cell receptor beta chains came from one sample sequenced in a study of shared clonotypes between healthy human individuals (dated by TCRdb to 2018 to 2021). The library was obtained by the immunoSEQ multiplex PCR assay. TCRdb's version of the immuneACCESS table is confined to in-frame rearrangements and falls short of the full clone set. An unresolved V gene accounts for under half of the shortfall where checked; the remainder is of unknown origin. This sample has about a million clones in its table, and around 77% of those were observed once. The ten largest clones capture 0.89% of the sample. The sample comprised memory CD4+ T cells from PBMCs. What the cell subset or site label conveys for this sample: CD45RA-negative fraction. Receptors were obtained from a man between 18 and 29 years old in good health. Some clones in this sample may be carry-over from other donors' samples.

This clone was observed a single time. The J gene is TRBJ1-1, the V gene TRBV9, with D unresolved. CDR1 is SGDLS, CDR2 YYNGEE, per germline. CDR3 size: 15 residues. The ends were cut back, 0 bases at V and 5 bases at J, with 14 bases in the middle. Written as DNA, the CDR3 is TGTGCCAGCAGCGTAGAGCCGGTCCTGGGGACTGAAGCTTTCTTT. Its protein is CASSVEPVLGTEAFF.

This chain joins TRBV5-1 and TRBJ2-5, with 8 bases fitting TRBD2. Germline V gene data show CDR1 as SGHRS and CDR2 as YFSETQ. This CDR3 has 15 residues. V lost 4 bases and J lost 5; bases outside the gene matches: 10. The DNA of the CDR3 is TGCGCCAGCAGCGGTGGACTAGCTAGTCCCGAGACCCAGTACTTC. As protein: CASSGGLASPETQYF.

V and J are TRBV27 and TRBJ2-5; possibly TRBD1 or TRBD2 for D (5 bases each). The CDR3 covers 18 residues. Germline-derived CDR1 and CDR2 are MNHEY and SMNVEV (reference sequence). V was cut by 5 bases and J by 2 bases, with 24 bases left in between. In DNA form, the CDR3 reads TGTGCCAGCAGTCCCCCCGGGGCAGGTGGTTACAGACAAGAGACCCAGTACTTC. It yields the protein CASSPPGAGGYRQETQYF.

The chain couples TRBV6-1 to TRBJ1-5, with 8 nucleotides matching TRBD1. Germline V gives CDR1 MNHNS, CDR2 SASEGT. This CDR3 has 15 amino acids. Trimming at V came to 2 bases and at J to 6 bases, leaving 6 bases not matched to a gene. This CDR3 reads CASSELGQGFQPQHF. In DNA, the CDR3 is TGTGCCAGCAGTGAACTTGGACAGGGCTTTCAGCCCCAGCATTTT.

This sequence joins TRBV5-1 and TRBJ1-1; 8 nucleotides line up with TRBD1. The CDR3 is 13 amino acids. Losses at the gene ends were 5 bases for V and 0 bases for J; bases not matched to a gene: 0. Germline CDR1 SGHRS, CDR2 YFSETQ. The CDR3 DNA is TGCGCCAGCAGGGACAGGGTGAACACTGAAGCTTTCTTT. Translation gives CASRDRVNTEAFF.

This clone was counted once. A single base separates this from a much larger clone, so it may be a read error. The CDR3 region is CASSSLGISGNTIYF. The CDR3 nucleotides are TGCGCCAGCAGCTCCCTGGGGATCTCTGGAAACACCATATATTTT. V and J are TRBV5-1 and TRBJ1-3, with D unresolved. This CDR3 is 15 amino acids long. Germline CDR1 is SGHRS and CDR2 is YFSETQ. Trimming shortened V by 3 bases and J by 0 bases, and 10 bases separated the two germline ends.

Worth noting for this clone: This sample also contains other DNA sequences that code for the same CDR3. V and J are TRBV5-1 and TRBJ1-4, with D hard to call. CDR1 and CDR2 from the germline V gene are SGHRS and YFSETQ. CDR3 length equals 14 residues. V lost 0 bases and J lost 7, with 10 bases in between. CDR3 coding DNA: TGCGCCAGCAGCTTGGGGGGATTGGGTGAAAAACTGTTTTTT. Residues: CASSLGGLGEKLFF.

The chain joins TRBV4-1 to TRBJ2-5; 7 positions match TRBD2. Germline V gene sequence: CDR1 MGHRA, CDR2 YSYEKL. This CDR3 comprises 15 residues. V lost 4 bases to trimming and J lost 5 bases; unmatched junction nucleotides: 10. The CDR3 is CASSRGSSLSETQYF. The CDR3 nucleotides are TGCGCCAGCAGCCGCGGGAGTTCTCTTTCGGAGACCCAGTACTTC.

V usage is TRBV10-3 and J usage is TRBJ1-1; 7 nucleotides line up with TRBD1. The CDR3 spans 14 residues. The V segment lost 10 bases and the J segment 1 base; nucleotides outside the gene matches: 9. The germline CDR1 and CDR2 sequences are ENHRY and SYGVKD. CDR3 in amino acids: CATNIGTANTEAFF. The CDR3 DNA is TGTGCCACCAATATCGGGACAGCGAACACTGAAGCTTTCTTT.

CDR3 nucleotide sequence: TGCAGCGTAGGGACAGGGGCAAACACTGAAGCTTTCTTT. The encoded protein is CSVGTGANTEAFF. The chain joins TRBV29-1 to TRBJ1-1; 10 bases agree with TRBD1. Trimming cost V 6 bases and J 2 bases; bases outside gene matches: 3. The CDR3 sequence is 13 residues long. In germline, CDR1 is SQVTM, CDR2 ANQGSEA.

J is TRBJ2-6 and V is TRBV2; D unclear. The V end lost 10 bases, the J end lost 0 bases, and 10 bases lay between the germline ends. The CDR3 is 14 amino acids. Germline V gives CDR1 SNHLY, CDR2 FYNNEI. The CDR3 DNA sequence: TGTGCCACCAGGAAGAGCTCTGGGGCCAACGTCCTGACTTTC. Encoded protein: CATRKSSGANVLTF. Complete variable domain (other parts from reference TRBV2 and TRBJ2-6): EPEVTQTPSHQVTQMGQEVILRCVPISNHLYFYWYRQILGQKVEFLVSFYNNEISEKSEIFDDQFSVERPDGSNFTLKIRSTKLEDSAMYFCATRKSSGANVLTFGAGSRLTVL.

This clone has only a few counts. CDR3 amino acids: CASSQPTGGNYGYTF. The DNA for the CDR3 is TGCGCCAGCAGCCAACCGACAGGGGGGAACTATGGCTACACCTTC. The genes are TRBV4-1 and TRBJ1-2; TRBD1 aligns across 9 bases. There are 15 residues in the CDR3. CDR1 and CDR2 (germline): MGHRA, YSYEKL. V lost 2 bases, J lost 2 bases, and 3 bases stayed unmatched.

The J gene is TRBJ2-7, the V gene TRBV5-4; D possibly corresponds to TRBD1 (6 bases). V was cut by 3 bases and J by 4 bases, with 8 bases left in between. Germline V CDR1 and CDR2: SGHNT, YYREEE (reference sequence). The CDR3 runs to 12 residues. The CDR3 DNA sequence: TGTGCCAGCAGCTGGGGACAATACGAGCAGTACTTC. The encoded protein is CASSWGQYEQYF.

The chain couples TRBV7-3 to TRBJ2-1, with D perhaps assigned TRBD1 or TRBD2 (5 bases each). The V end was cut by 5 bases, the J end by 10 bases, with 9 bases between. This CDR3 comprises 11 residues. Germline values: CDR1 SGHTA, CDR2 FQGTGA. Here the CDR3 DNA reads TGTGCCAGCAGCCAGGGACCGGAGCAGTTCTTC. Residues: CASSQGPEQFF. The full variable domain, its missing parts supplied by reference TRBV7-3 and TRBJ2-1, is GAGVSQTPSNKVTEKGKYVELRCDPISGHTALYWYRQSLGQGPEFLIYFQGTGAADDSGLPNDRFFAVRPEGSVSTLKIQRTERGDSAVYLCASSQGPEQFFGPGTRLTVL.

The chain joins TRBV11-2 to TRBJ1-1, with no clear D. This CDR3 spans 13 amino acids. CDR1 is SGHAT, CDR2 FQNNGV, per germline. With 5 bases removed from V and 0 bases from J, the gap between germline ends came to 7 bases. The CDR3 nucleotides read TGTGCCAGCAGCCTCAATTTGAACACTGAAGCTTTCTTT. As protein: CASSLNLNTEAFF.

The rearrangement links TRBV5-1 to TRBJ1-2; D perhaps matches TRBD1 (6 bases). Germline V gene data show CDR1 as SGHRS and CDR2 as YFSETQ. Trimming pared 4 bases from V and 8 bases from J, leaving 15 bases between. The CDR3 extends over 13 amino acids. Here the CDR3 reads CASSVGLQGGYTF. The CDR3, as DNA: TGCGCCAGCAGCGTCGGGCTGCAGGGGGGCTACACCTTC. Full variable domain (missing parts from reference TRBV5-1 and TRBJ1-2): KAGVTQTPRYLIKTRGQQVTLSCSPISGHRSVSWYQQTPGQGLQFLFEYFSETQRNKGNFPGRFSGRQFSNSRSEMNVSTLELGDSALYLCASSVGLQGGYTFGSGTRLTVV.

The chain recombines TRBV10-2 with TRBJ1-1; TRBD1 might be the D (6 bases). Per germline, CDR1 WSHSY and CDR2 SAAADI. The CDR3 loop spans 13 amino acids. V lost 3 bases, J lost 4 bases, and 9 bases lay in between. The CDR3 bases are TGCGCCAGCAGTGATGGACAGCGCACTGAAGCTTTCTTT. Its translation is CASSDGQRTEAFF.

The V and J genes are TRBV2 and TRBJ2-5; 7 nucleotides agree with TRBD1. J lost 2 bases, V lost 6 bases, and 9 bases had no gene match. Germline V lookup: CDR1 SNHLY, CDR2 FYNNEI. This CDR3 spans 15 amino acids. CDR3 sequence: CASRYRDRRQETQYF. In nucleotides, the CDR3 is TGTGCCAGCAGGTACCGGGACAGACGACAAGAGACCCAGTACTTC.

This clone was counted a single time. The chain joins TRBV15 to TRBJ1-1; D not resolved. V dropped 5 bases and J dropped 2 bases, with 9 bases sitting between them. From germline, CDR1 is LNHNV and CDR2 YYDKDF (reference sequence). The CDR3 consists of 13 residues. CDR3 protein: CATSLASNTEAFF. CDR3 nucleotide sequence: TGTGCCACCAGCCTAGCAAGCAACACTGAAGCTTTCTTT.

This chain joins TRBV11-3 and TRBJ2-5; 14 bases are shared with TRBD2. Trimming took 1 base from V and 3 from J; bases not matched to a gene: 7. Germline-derived CDR1 and CDR2 are SGHNT and YENEEA. This CDR3 spans 18 amino acids. CDR3 loop: CASSLVPGLAGGKETQYF. As DNA, the CDR3 is TGTGCCAGCAGCTTAGTTCCCGGACTAGCGGGAGGCAAAGAGACCCAGTACTTC.

The chain recombines TRBV6-6 with TRBJ1-5, with D uncertain. Looked up from germline, CDR1 is MNHNY and CDR2 is SVGAGI (reference sequence). With 6 bases removed from V and 6 bases from J, the gap between germline ends came to 9 bases. The CDR3 is 12 amino acids. CDR3 sequence (DNA): TGTGCCAGCAGCCCCCGGAGTCAGCCCCAGCATTTT. Protein sequence: CASSPRSQPQHF.